This T cell receptor beta chain was recovered during a study of T cell responses to AZD1222 COVID-19 vaccine. TCRdb keeps only in-frame clones here, not all; method: immunoSEQ multiplex PCR. The top ten clones hold approximately 14% of a sample with roughly 98,000 clones, roughly 83% of them seen once. Of note for this clone: Its antigen is as yet unknown.

Pooling covered second doses at about 4 or about 12 weeks. Whole-study results and caveats: Repertoire sampling was restricted to post-peak T cell response timepoints.

The TCR originated in an adult who received the AZD1222 COVID-19 vaccine. Material: peripheral blood, obtained 28 days after the second AZD1222 dose.

The CDR3: CASSYIPAGYTEAFF. As DNA, the CDR3 is TGTGCCAGCAGTTACATTCCCGCGGGGTACACTGAAGCTTTCTTT. The chain uses TRBV6-5 and TRBJ1-1; no clear D gene. V lost 2 bases, J lost 3 bases, and 13 bases lay in between. Germline CDR1 is MNHEY and CDR2 is SVGAGI. The CDR3 covers 15 residues.